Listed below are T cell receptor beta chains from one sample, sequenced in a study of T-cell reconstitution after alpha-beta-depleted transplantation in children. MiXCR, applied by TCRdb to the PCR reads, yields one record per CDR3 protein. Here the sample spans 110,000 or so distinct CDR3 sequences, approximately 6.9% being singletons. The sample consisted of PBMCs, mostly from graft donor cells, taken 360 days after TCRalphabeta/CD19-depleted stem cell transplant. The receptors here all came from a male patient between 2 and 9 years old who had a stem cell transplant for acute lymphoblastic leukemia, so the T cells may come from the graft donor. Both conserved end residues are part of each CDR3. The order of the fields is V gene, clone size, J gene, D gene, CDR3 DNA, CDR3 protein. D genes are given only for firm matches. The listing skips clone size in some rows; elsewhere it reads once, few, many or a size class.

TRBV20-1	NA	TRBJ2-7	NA	TGCAGTGCTAGAGCGCCAGGGGTCCCCTACGAGCAGTACTTC	CSARAPGVPYEQYF
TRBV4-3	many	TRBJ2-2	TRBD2	TGCGCCAGCAGCCAAGATGAGCTAGCGGTGAACACCGGGGAGCTGTTTTTT	CASSQDELAVNTGELFF
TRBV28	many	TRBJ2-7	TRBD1	TGTGCCAGCAGCTTACAGGGGCGTTCCTACGAGCAGTACTTC	CASSLQGRSYEQYF
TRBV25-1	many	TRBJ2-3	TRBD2	TGTGCCAGCACGCAGAACAGCGGGAGTAAGACAGATACGCAGTATTTT	CASTQNSGSKTDTQYF
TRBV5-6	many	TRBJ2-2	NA	TGTGCCAGCAGCTTGGACCTTTCGAACACCGGGGAGCTGTTTTTT	CASSLDLSNTGELFF
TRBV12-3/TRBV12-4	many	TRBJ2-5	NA	TGTGCCAGCAGCCAAGACAGACAAGAGACCCAGTACTTC	CASSQDRQETQYF
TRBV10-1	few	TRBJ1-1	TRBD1	TGCGCCAGCAGTGGATACAGGGGGCCGAACACTGAAGCTTTCTTT	CASSGYRGPNTEAFF
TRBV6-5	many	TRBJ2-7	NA	TGTGCCAGCAGTGCTGACTACCTCGAGCAGTACTTC	CASSADYLEQYF
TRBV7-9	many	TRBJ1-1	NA	TGTGCCAGCAGCTTAGGGCAGAAGACCATGAACACTGAAGCTTTCTTT	CASSLGQKTMNTEAFF
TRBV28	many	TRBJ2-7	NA	TGTGCCAGCAGCTGGGACACCTACGAGCAGTACTTC	CASSWDTYEQYF
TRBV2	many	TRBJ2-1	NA	TGTGCCAGCAGTGAGGGTCTAGCTATCTACAATGAGCAGTTCTTC	CASSEGLAIYNEQFF
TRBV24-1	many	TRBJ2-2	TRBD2	TGTGCCACCCTTTCGAGACTAGCCCCGACGAACACCGGGGAGCTGTTTTTT	CATLSRLAPTNTGELFF
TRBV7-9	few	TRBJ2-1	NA	TGTGCCAGCAGCCCCCCGGTCGTCGGGGGCCGTAACAATGAGCAGTTCTTC	CASSPPVVGGRNNEQFF
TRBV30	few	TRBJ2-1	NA	TGTGCCTGGAGCATCTACTACAATGAGCAGTTCTTC	CAWSIYYNEQFF
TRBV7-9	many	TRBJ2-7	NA	TGTGCCAGCAGCTTGGGGGGGCGCGGAAACTACGAGCAGTACTTC	CASSLGGRGNYEQYF
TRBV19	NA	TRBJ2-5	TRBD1	TGTGCCAGTAGTATTAGCCGGGACAGGGCCGAGGAGACCCAGTACTTC	CASSISRDRAEETQYF
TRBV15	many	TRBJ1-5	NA	TGTGCCACCAGCAGAGATAAGAACGGGGATCAGCCCCAGCATTTT	CATSRDKNGDQPQHF
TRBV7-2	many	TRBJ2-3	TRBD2	TGTGCCAGCAGCTTAGCTAGCGGGAGGGCAGATACGCAGTATTTT	CASSLASGRADTQYF
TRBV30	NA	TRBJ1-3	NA	TGTGCCTGGAGTGTACTGGGAAACACCATATATTTT	CAWSVLGNTIYF
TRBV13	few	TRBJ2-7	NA	TGTGCCAGCAGCCGTAACATTGGCACCTACGAGCAGTACTTC	CASSRNIGTYEQYF
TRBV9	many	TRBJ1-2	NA	TGTGCCAGCAGCGTAGCTCGCAGGGCCGGTGGCTACACCTTC	CASSVARRAGGYTF
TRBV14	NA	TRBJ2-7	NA	TGTGCCAGCAGCCAGTTTAGACGGGAATCCTACGAGCAGTACTTC	CASSQFRRESYEQYF
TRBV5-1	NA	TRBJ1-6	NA	TGCGCCAGCAGCTTGGCTGCCCAGTCGGAACGGTCACCCCTCCACTTT	CASSLAAQSERSPLHF
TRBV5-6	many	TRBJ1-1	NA	TGTGCCAGCAGCTTGGACGGGGGGGTCGGCACTGAAGCTTTCTTT	CASSLDGGVGTEAFF
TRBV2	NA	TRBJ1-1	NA	TGTGCCAGCAGCCTGAAGGAGAACACTGAAGCTTTCTTT	CASSLKENTEAFF
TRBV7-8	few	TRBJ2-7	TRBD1	TGTGCCAGCAGCCCCTCTGGGACAGGGTGGACCTACGAGCAGTACTTC	CASSPSGTGWTYEQYF
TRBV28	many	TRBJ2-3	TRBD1	TGTGCCACTAGATTGACAGGGAGCACAGATACGCAGTATTTT	CATRLTGSTDTQYF
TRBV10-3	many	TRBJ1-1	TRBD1	TGTGCCACTATGGGGACAGGAATGAACACTGAAGCTTTCTTT	CATMGTGMNTEAFF
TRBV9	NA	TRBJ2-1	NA	TGTGCCAGCAGCGTACAGCGAGGCTCCTACAATGAGCAGTTCTTC	CASSVQRGSYNEQFF
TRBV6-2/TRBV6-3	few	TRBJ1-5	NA	TGTGCCAGCAAAAACGGGCATCAGCCCCAGCATTTT	CASKNGHQPQHF
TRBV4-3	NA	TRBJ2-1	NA	TGCGCCAGCAGCCAACTGGGGGTTTTACAGGGTAGTGAGCAGTTCTTC	CASSQLGVLQGSEQFF
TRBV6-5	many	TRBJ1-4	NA	TGTGCCAGCAGCCTTGGGGGAGGAGAAAAACTGTTTTTT	CASSLGGGEKLFF
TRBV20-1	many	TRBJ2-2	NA	TGCAGGCCGGGTCACACCGGGGAGCTGTTTTTT	CRPGHTGELFF
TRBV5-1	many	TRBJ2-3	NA	TGCGCCAGCAGCTCAATGGGGTCCCTTGCTAGCACAGATACGCAGTATTTT	CASSSMGSLASTDTQYF
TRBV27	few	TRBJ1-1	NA	TGTGCCAGCAGTTTATCCGGGGGACGAACTGAAGCTTTCTTT	CASSLSGGRTEAFF
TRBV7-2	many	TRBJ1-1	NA	TGTGCCAGCAGCTTAAACCCACCTTTGACAGGAAACACTGAAGCTTTCTTT	CASSLNPPLTGNTEAFF
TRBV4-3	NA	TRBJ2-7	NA	TGCGCCAGCAGCCAAGATCCATGGCCGCGCTCCTACGAGCAGTACTTC	CASSQDPWPRSYEQYF
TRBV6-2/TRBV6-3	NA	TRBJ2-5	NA	TGTGCCAGCCACAAGGGGTACTGGGGGGAGACCCAGTACTTC	CASHKGYWGETQYF
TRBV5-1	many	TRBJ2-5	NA	TGCGCCAGCAGCTTGGTCATTGGACAGCCAATCTTCCAAGAGACCCAGTACTTC	CASSLVIGQPIFQETQYF
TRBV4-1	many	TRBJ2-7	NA	TGCGCCAGCAGCCCTCTTTGGACAGCGATCTACGAGCAGTACTTC	CASSPLWTAIYEQYF
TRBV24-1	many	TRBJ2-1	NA	TGTGCCACCAGGAAATTAAATGAGCAGTTCTTC	CATRKLNEQFF
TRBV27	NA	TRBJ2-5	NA	TGTGCCAGCAGTTTAGGGAGACAGGGAGGGACCCAGTACTTC	CASSLGRQGGTQYF
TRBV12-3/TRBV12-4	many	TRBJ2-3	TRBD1	TGTGCCAGCAGTTCCGGGACAGTCACAGATACGCAGTATTTT	CASSSGTVTDTQYF